The source of this T cell receptor (beta chain) is a study of blood T cell repertoires in COVID-19. Study context: Sites in the United States, Italy and Spain provided acute and convalescent COVID-19 samples. Sources were T cells, B-cell-depleted T cells, or PBMCs; the material itself was cDNA or gDNA.

The V end was cut by 0 bases, the J end by 3 bases, with 23 bases between. The germline V gene encodes CDR1 SGHTA and CDR2 FQGNSA. This CDR3 has 20 residues. The authors' processing: The assay estimated nucleated cells by amplifying reference gene primers. TCRdb's table, derived via immunoSEQ multiplex PCR, lists solely in-frame clones and lacks some. V and J calls and clone size are given by that table; D and trimming were obtained from the DNA. Among roughly 230,000 clones listed, around 90% were seen once. This chain connects TRBV7-2 to TRBJ1-4, with D unresolved. The sample comprised peripheral blood. The clonotype originates from an older woman with COVID-19, enrolled during active disease. The CDR3 sequence is CASSLAYGVSTSRPNEKLFF. Written as DNA, the CDR3 is TGTGCCAGCAGCTTAGCTTACGGAGTCTCAACCTCCCGGCCTAATGAAAAACTGTTTTTT.